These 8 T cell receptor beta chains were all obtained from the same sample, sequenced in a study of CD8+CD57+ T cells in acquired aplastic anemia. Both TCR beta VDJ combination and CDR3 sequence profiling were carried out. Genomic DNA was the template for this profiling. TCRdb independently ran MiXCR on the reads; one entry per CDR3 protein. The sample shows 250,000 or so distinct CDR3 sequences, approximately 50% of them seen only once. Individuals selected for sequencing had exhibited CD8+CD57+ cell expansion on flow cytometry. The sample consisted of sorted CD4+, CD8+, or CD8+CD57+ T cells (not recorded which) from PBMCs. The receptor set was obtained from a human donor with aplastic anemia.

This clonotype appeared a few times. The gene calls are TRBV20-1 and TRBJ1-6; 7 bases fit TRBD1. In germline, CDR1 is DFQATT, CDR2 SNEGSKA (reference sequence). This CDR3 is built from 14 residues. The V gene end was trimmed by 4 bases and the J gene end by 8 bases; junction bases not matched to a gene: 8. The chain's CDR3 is CSATLGDSDSPLHF. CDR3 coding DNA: TGCAGTGCTACACTAGGGGACAGCGATTCACCCCTCCACTTT.

Here the CDR3 reads CASSFQGDQPQHF. The CDR3 nucleotides read TGTGCCAGCAGTTTCCAGGGGGATCAGCCCCAGCATTTT. The chain combines TRBV2 with TRBJ1-5; 7 bases map to TRBD1. CDR1 and CDR2 from the germline V gene are SNHLY and FYNNEI. J lost 5 bases, V lost 5 bases, and 3 bases had no gene match. The CDR3 length is 13 residues.

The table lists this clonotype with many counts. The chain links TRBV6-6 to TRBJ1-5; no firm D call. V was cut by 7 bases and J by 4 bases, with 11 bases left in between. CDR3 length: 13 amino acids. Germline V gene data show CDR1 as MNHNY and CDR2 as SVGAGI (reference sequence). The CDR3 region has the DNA TGTGCCAGCACCAGGACGGAGAATCAGCCCCAGCATTTT. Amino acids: CASTRTENQPQHF.

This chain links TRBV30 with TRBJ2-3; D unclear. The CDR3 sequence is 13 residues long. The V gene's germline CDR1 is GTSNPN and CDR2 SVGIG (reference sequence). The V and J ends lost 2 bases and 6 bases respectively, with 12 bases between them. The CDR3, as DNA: TGTGCCTGGAGTACGCTGAACGGTGATACGCAGTATTTT. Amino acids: CAWSTLNGDTQYF.

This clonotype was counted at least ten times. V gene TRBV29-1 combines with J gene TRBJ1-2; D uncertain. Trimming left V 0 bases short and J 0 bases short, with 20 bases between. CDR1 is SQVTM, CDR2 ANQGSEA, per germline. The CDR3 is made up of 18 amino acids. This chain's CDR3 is CSVEETRTVGIPNYGYTF. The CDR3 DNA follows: TGCAGCGTTGAAGAGACCCGAACAGTTGGAATACCTAACTATGGCTACACCTTC.

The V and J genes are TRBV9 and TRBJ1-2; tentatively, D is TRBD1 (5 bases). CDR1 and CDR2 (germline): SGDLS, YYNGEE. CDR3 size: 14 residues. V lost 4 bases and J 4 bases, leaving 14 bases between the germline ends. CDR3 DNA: TGTGCCAGCAGCAACAACGACGGGACCTATGGCTACACCTTC. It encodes CASSNNDGTYGYTF.

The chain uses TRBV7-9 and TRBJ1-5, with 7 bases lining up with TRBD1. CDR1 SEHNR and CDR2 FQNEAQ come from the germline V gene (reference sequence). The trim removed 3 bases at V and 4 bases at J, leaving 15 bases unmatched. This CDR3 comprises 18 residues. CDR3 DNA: TGTGCCAGCAGCTTCTACTTGGTGGGGACAGATGTGAATCAGCCCCAGCATTTT. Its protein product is CASSFYLVGTDVNQPQHF.

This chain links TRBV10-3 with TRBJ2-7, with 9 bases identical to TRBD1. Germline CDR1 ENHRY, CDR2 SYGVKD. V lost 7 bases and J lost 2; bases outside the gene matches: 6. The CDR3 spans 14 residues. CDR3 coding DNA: TGTGCCATCAAGGTCGGGACAGGGACCTACGAGCAGTACTTC. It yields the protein CAIKVGTGTYEQYF.